Listed here are 9 T cell receptor beta chains from one sample, sequenced in a study of a mutant IDH1 vaccine in newly diagnosed glioma (dated by TCRdb to the early 2020s). Library creation used the immunoSEQ multiplex PCR assay. TCRdb's version of the immuneACCESS table is confined to in-frame rearrangements and falls short of the full clone set. An unresolved V gene accounts for under half of the shortfall where checked; the remainder is of unknown origin. This sample gives around 19,000 clones in total; around 80% of them show up just once. The ten largest make up 13% of the sample. The intended sense of this specimen's time point label: week 23, last vaccination. A 20-mer mutant IDH1 peptide at 300 micrograms in Montanide made up each vaccine dose, which was injected subcutaneously together with topical imiquimod. No antigens are known for them. The sequenced sample was PBMCs, obtained from a glioma patient whose treatment included an IDH1 peptide vaccine. Receptors were obtained from a man aged 30 to 45 with glioma.

This clone showed up just a few times. This chain connects TRBV10-1 to TRBJ2-4; 9 positions agree with TRBD1. Per the germline V gene, CDR1 is WNHNN and CDR2 is SYGVQD (reference sequence). CDR3 length: 13 residues. Trimming at V came to 2 bases and at J to 11 bases, leaving 4 bases not matched to a gene. CDR3 nucleotide sequence: TGCGCCAGCAGTGAGATGAGACAGGGGGTTCAGTACTTC. It yields the protein CASSEMRQGVQYF.

The chain employs TRBV11-1 and TRBJ2-1, with TRBD1 identical over 8 bases. Germline lookup yields CDR1 SGHAT and CDR2 FQDESV (reference sequence). The trim removed 6 bases at V and 4 bases at J, leaving 2 bases unmatched. The CDR3 is 13 amino acids. The CDR3 DNA is TGTGCCAGCAGTGACAGGGGATACAATGAGCAGTTCTTC. Protein sequence: CASSDRGYNEQFF.

J is TRBJ2-7 and V is TRBV6-5; D perhaps matches TRBD1 (6 bases). Germline V gene lookup returns CDR1 MNHEY and CDR2 SVGAGI. Trimming took 8 bases from V and 3 from J, leaving 11 bases between them. The CDR3 extends over 12 amino acids. The CDR3 DNA is TGTGCCAGCGAGGACAGTAGCTACGAGCAGTACTTC. This gives the protein CASEDSSYEQYF.

V is TRBV11-2 and J is TRBJ1-2; perhaps TRBD1 as D (5 bases). There are 13 residues in the CDR3. Trimming cost V 1 base and J 8 bases, with 11 bases left between them. Germline V gene lookup returns CDR1 SGHAT and CDR2 FQNNGV. CDR3 in amino acids: CASSLANAGGYTF. CDR3 coding DNA: TGTGCCAGCAGCTTAGCGAACGCAGGGGGCTACACCTTC.

The chain couples TRBV10-3 to TRBJ2-7; D may be TRBD1 or TRBD2 (5 bases each). CDR1 and CDR2 from the germline V gene are ENHRY and SYGVKD. The V end was cut by 8 bases, the J end by 1 base, with 12 bases between. This CDR3 is built from 13 residues. The CDR3 region is CAIYGTGSYEQYF. The DNA for the CDR3 is TGTGCCATCTACGGGACGGGGTCCTACGAGCAGTACTTC.

This clone was recorded only once. This chain uses TRBV7-8 with TRBJ2-7, with 12 bases aligning to TRBD2. In germline, CDR1 is SGHVS, CDR2 FQNEAQ. The V segment lost 5 bases and the J segment 2 bases; nucleotides outside the gene matches: 4. This CDR3 is 15 amino acids long. CDR3 DNA sequence: TGTGCCAGCAGCCCGAGGACTAGCGGGGCCTACGAGCAGTACTTC. Translated, it gives CASSPRTSGAYEQYF.

The rearrangement uses TRBV5-1 and TRBJ2-7, with TRBD2 identical over 11 bases. The germline CDR1 and CDR2 sequences are SGHRS and YFSETQ. V lost 3 bases to trimming and J lost 2 bases; unmatched junction nucleotides: 4. CDR3 length: 15 amino acids. The CDR3: CASSWTSGPPYEQYF. The CDR3 bases are TGCGCCAGCAGCTGGACTAGCGGGCCCCCCTACGAGCAGTACTTC.

The J gene is TRBJ1-1, the V gene TRBV19; 7 positions match TRBD1. The CDR3 runs to 17 residues. CDR1 and CDR2 from the germline V gene are LNHDA and SQIVND (reference sequence). V gave up 4 bases and J gave up 4 bases; unmatched junction bases: 15. Written as DNA, the CDR3 is TGTGCCAGTAGTAATTTTTGGCAGGGGGAAGTGCGCACTGAAGCTTTCTTT. Its translation: CASSNFWQGEVRTEAFF.

The rearrangement links TRBV2 to TRBJ2-5, with no clear D. This CDR3 has 11 amino acids. The V end was cut by 7 bases, the J end by 5 bases, with 8 bases between. In germline, CDR1 is SNHLY, CDR2 FYNNEI. The CDR3 nucleotides are TGTGCCAGCAATGGGATGGAGACCCAGTACTTC. Its translation: CASNGMETQYF.